This T cell receptor (beta chain) is drawn from a study of Graves' ophthalmopathy and Graves' hyperthyroidism. This clonotype was observed many times. The study amplified TCR beta CDR3 regions using RNA transcripts. Investigators did first-round RT-PCR with HTBI primers, then second-round multiplex PCR. TCRdb fed the multiplex PCR reads into MiXCR, producing one record per CDR3 protein. The table has under 200,000 distinct CDR3 sequences, under 40% seen once; the top ten hold 5.8%. The origin of this receptor is a woman between 35 and 50 years old with Graves' ophthalmopathy. Sequencing used peripheral blood.

CDR3 coding DNA: TGCAGTGCTAGCAGGGGGCATAACTACGAGCAGTACTTC. Amino acid sequence: CSASRGHNYEQYF. The rearrangement links TRBV20-1 to TRBJ2-7; 8 bases are shared with TRBD1. Losses at the gene ends were 3 bases for V and 3 bases for J; bases not matched to a gene: 4. The CDR3 is made up of 13 amino acids. Germline V gene sequence: CDR1 DFQATT, CDR2 SNEGSKA (reference sequence).